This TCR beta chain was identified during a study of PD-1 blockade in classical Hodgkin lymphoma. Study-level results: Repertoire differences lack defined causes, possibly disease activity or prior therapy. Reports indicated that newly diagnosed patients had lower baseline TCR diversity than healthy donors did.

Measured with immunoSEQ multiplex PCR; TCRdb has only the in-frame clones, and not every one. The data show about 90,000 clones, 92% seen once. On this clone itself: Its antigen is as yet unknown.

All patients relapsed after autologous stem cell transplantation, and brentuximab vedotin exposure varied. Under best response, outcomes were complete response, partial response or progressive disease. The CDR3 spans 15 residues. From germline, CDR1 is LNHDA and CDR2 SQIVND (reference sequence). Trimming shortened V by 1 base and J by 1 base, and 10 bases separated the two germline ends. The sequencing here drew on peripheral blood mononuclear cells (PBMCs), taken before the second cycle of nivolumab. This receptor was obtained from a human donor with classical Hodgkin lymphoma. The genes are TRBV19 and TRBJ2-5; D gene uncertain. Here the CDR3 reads CASSIVGLLQETQYF. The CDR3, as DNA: TGTGCCAGTAGTATAGTGGGCCTACTCCAAGAGACCCAGTACTTC.